This paragraph covers one T cell receptor (beta chain) sequence. Its specificity is not known. These data come from a study of cytomegalovirus exposure and HLA in healthy donors. The CDR3 has 15 amino acids. Trimming cost V 7 bases and J 3 bases; bases outside gene matches: 5. Germline CDR1 and CDR2: MNHNS and SASEGT. PCR amplification relied on 60 Vbeta primers (plus 13 Jbeta primers). The data were produced by immunoSEQ multiplex PCR, yet TCRdb's version contains in-frame clones alone and is incomplete. Here the sample spans 100,000 to 150,000 clones, 77% being singletons. Study findings and constraints: Some TCR beta chains (approximately 180 of them) were listed as cytomegalovirus-associated.

This sequence was found in a woman aged 35 to 49 in good health and CMV-seropositive. Sequencing was performed on PBMCs. The chain combines TRBV6-1 with TRBJ2-7; 14 bases align to TRBD2. The CDR3: CASTGLAGGNYEQYF. In nucleotides, the CDR3 is TGTGCCAGCACTGGACTAGCGGGAGGAAACTACGAGCAGTACTTC.